This TCR beta chain was profiled in a study of tumor-infiltrating lymphocytes in primary liver carcinoma. General study results and limits: Because the samples were bulk unsorted, the study did not compare CD4+ and CD8+ repertoires. Tumors carried a top-250-clone fraction significantly exceeding that of blood (p = 0.039).

This clonotype was observed a few times. Its antigen is not known. From about 0.45 ug total RNA, TCR beta cDNA was generated with a primer in the constant region. Libraries of TCR beta came from three nested multiplex PCR rounds with slightly modified ARM-PCR. TRBV1-TRBV30 forward and Cbeta reverse primers drove the first two roughly 11-cycle rounds. TCRdb independently ran MiXCR on the multiplex PCR reads; one entry per CDR3 protein. The profile shows 310,000 or so distinct CDR3 sequences, approximately 65% of them singletons. CDR1 is GTSNPN and CDR2 is SVGIG in the germline V gene (reference sequence). The V end lost 2 bases, the J end lost 0 bases, and 7 bases lay between the germline ends. This CDR3 spans 13 amino acids. For blood RNA, unsorted whole blood served as the source, and germline DNA was extracted too.

Specimen: peripheral blood. The V and J genes are TRBV30 and TRBJ1-2; the D is unclear. This receptor was identified in a man aged 40-50 years with primary liver carcinoma and hepatitis B virus infection. The CDR3 spells CAWSKGANYGYTF. CDR3 sequence (DNA): TGTGCCTGGAGTAAGGGCGCTAACTATGGCTACACCTTC.